Presented here are 28 T cell receptor beta chains from one specimen sequenced in a study of Ad26.COV2.S vaccination and SARS-CoV-2 variants. Documented treatment: about 20 received Ad26.COV2.S at low or high dose, single or two shots; about 5 received placebo; per-sample allocation not given. Sampling happened 63 days after the first vaccine or placebo injection. Libraries were prepared by immunoSEQ multiplex PCR; TCRdb keeps only in-frame clonotypes and omits some of them. The table shows roughly 420,000 clones, with about 91% occurring only once. Source: peripheral blood, taken in a trial of Ad26.COV2.S vaccine versus placebo. Receptors originate from a person aged 18 to 59 who received the Ad26.COV2.S COVID-19 vaccine or a placebo.

The V gene is TRBV10-3, the J gene TRBJ1-1, with 9 positions matching TRBD1. CDR3 length: 16 residues. The germline CDR1 and CDR2 sequences are ENHRY and SYGVKD. J gave up 4 bases and V 7 bases, and 13 bases lay outside the gene matches. DNA of the CDR3: TGTGCCATCACAGACGGCTGGACAGGGGCTGGCACTGAAGCTTTCTTT. It translates to CAITDGWTGAGTEAFF.

The gene calls are TRBV7-9 and TRBJ1-1; the D gene is possibly TRBD1 (5 bases). Germline lookup yields CDR1 SEHNR and CDR2 FQNEAQ (reference sequence). This CDR3 spans 12 amino acids. V lost 4 bases to trimming and J lost 8 bases, with 11 bases between them. The CDR3 nucleotides read TGTGCCAGCAGCTCCTGGGGGGGAGAAGCTTTCTTT. It yields the protein CASSSWGGEAFF. Supplemented by reference TRBV7-9 and TRBJ1-1, the full variable domain reads DTGVSQNPRHKITKRGQNVTFRCDPISEHNRLYWYRQTLGQGPEFLTYFQNEAQLEKSRLLSDRFSAERPKGSFSTLEIQRTEQGDSAMYLCASSSWGGEAFFGQGTRLTVV.

The chain joins TRBV19 to TRBJ1-1, with D maybe TRBD1 (5 bases). This CDR3 spans 14 amino acids. Trimming cost V 2 bases and J 11 bases, with 18 bases left between them. Germline V gives CDR1 LNHDA, CDR2 SQIVND (reference sequence). CDR3 protein: CASSILGQGSLAFF. CDR3 DNA: TGTGCCAGTAGTATATTGGGGCAAGGTTCTTTGGCTTTCTTT.

CDR3: CASSGGGGSGNTIYF. The CDR3 coding sequence is TGTGCCAGCAGTGGGGGCGGGGGCTCTGGAAACACCATATATTTT. V gene TRBV28 combines with J gene TRBJ1-3; tentative D call: TRBD1 (6 bases). The CDR3 contains 15 residues. Germline loops: CDR1 MDHEN, CDR2 SYDVKM. Trimming pared 5 bases from V and 0 bases from J, leaving 11 bases between.

The chain is built from TRBV6-5 and TRBJ2-4, with D possibly TRBD2 on 6 matching bases. CDR1 and CDR2 from the germline V gene are MNHEY and SVGAGI. The CDR3 spans 15 residues. Trimming took 6 bases from V and 2 from J, leaving 14 bases between them. This CDR3 reads CASRQLGGTKNIQYF. The CDR3, as DNA: TGTGCCAGCAGGCAACTTGGAGGGACCAAAAACATTCAGTACTTC.

The chain uses TRBV4-3 and TRBJ1-2; D is possibly TRBD1 (5 bases). V shed 0 bases and J shed 13 bases, with 12 bases lying between them. Germline CDR1 and CDR2: LGHNA and YSLEER. The CDR3 is made up of 12 amino acids. The CDR3 reads CASSQEAGPCTF. DNA of the CDR3: TGCGCCAGCAGCCAAGAGGCAGGGCCTTGCACCTTC.

The chain joins TRBV4-1 to TRBJ1-5; D is unresolved. Trimming removed 4 bases from V and 0 bases from J, with 16 bases in between. From germline, CDR1 is MGHRA and CDR2 YSYEKL. The CDR3 totals 17 residues. CDR3 nucleotides: TGCGCCAGCAGCCCGGCCGTAAGTACCTATAGCAATCAGCCCCAGCATTTT. Amino acids: CASSPAVSTYSNQPQHF.

In this sample, this clone turned up a few times. The V gene is TRBV7-9, the J gene TRBJ2-2; tentatively, D is TRBD1 or TRBD2 (6 bases each). The germline gives CDR1 SEHNR, CDR2 FQNEAQ (reference sequence). The CDR3 runs 14 residues. Trimming removed 2 bases at V and 6 bases at J, with 10 bases between. The CDR3 DNA reads as TGTGCCAGCAGCTTATCTAGGGGGGCCGGGGAGCTGTTTTTT. It codes for CASSLSRGAGELFF.

CDR3 sequence reads: CASSFDSYYGYTF. CDR3 DNA: TGCGCCAGCAGCTTTGACAGTTATTATGGCTACACCTTC. The chain employs TRBV5-1 and TRBJ1-2, with a weak D call TRBD1 (5 bases). V lost 2 bases and J 5 bases, leaving 10 bases between the germline ends. This CDR3 is 13 amino acids long. In germline, CDR1 is SGHRS, CDR2 YFSETQ.

The chain links TRBV28 to TRBJ1-2; no clear D. There are 13 residues in the CDR3. CDR1 and CDR2 (germline): MDHEN, SYDVKM. Trimming shortened V by 6 bases and J by 8 bases, and 16 bases separated the two germline ends. The CDR3 coding sequence is TGTGCCAGCAGACTGGATGGAGGTTGGGGCTACACCTTC. Encoded protein: CASRLDGGWGYTF.

The J gene is TRBJ2-3, the V gene TRBV6-5, with a weak D call TRBD2 (5 bases). The length of the CDR3 is 14 residues. V lost 4 bases to trimming and J lost 5 bases, with 13 bases between them. Germline lookup yields CDR1 MNHEY and CDR2 SVGAGI. CDR3 in DNA: TGTGCCAGCAGTTCAGAAGGACTTGGAGATACGCAGTATTTT. It translates to CASSSEGLGDTQYF.

This sequence joins TRBV7-2 and TRBJ2-5, with TRBD1 identical over 9 bases. The CDR3 consists of 16 residues. V was pared by 4 bases and J by 5 bases, with 11 bases of the junction left unmatched. The germline CDR1 and CDR2 sequences are SGHTA and FQGNSA. CDR3 in DNA: TGTGCCAGCAGCTGGGTGGACAGGGGAAAAGGGGAGACCCAGTACTTC. This sequence encodes CASSWVDRGKGETQYF.

The chain carries TRBV7-9 and TRBJ1-1, with D tentatively TRBD1 (5 bases). The CDR3 spans 13 residues. Germline V gene data show CDR1 as SEHNR and CDR2 as FQNEAQ (reference sequence). V dropped 5 bases and J dropped 1 base, with 8 bases sitting between them. The CDR3 sequence is CASSRTGNTEAFF. For the CDR3, the DNA is TGTGCCAGCAGCCGTACAGGGAACACTGAAGCTTTCTTT.

This chain connects TRBV7-2 to TRBJ1-2, with 9 bases lining up with TRBD1. Trimming cost V 3 bases and J 8 bases; bases outside gene matches: 7. The CDR3 runs to 14 residues. Germline assignment: CDR1 SGHTA and CDR2 FQGNSA. The CDR3 DNA reads TGTGCCAGCAGCTTCGACAGGGGGGTTGGGGGCTACACCTTC. As protein: CASSFDRGVGGYTF.

The chain employs TRBV3-1 (or the pseudogene TRBV3-2) and TRBJ2-3; 11 nucleotides agree with TRBD2. CDR3 size: 15 residues. The germline CDR1 and CDR2 sequences are LGHDT and YNNKEL (reference sequence). The V segment lost 5 bases and the J segment 2 bases; nucleotides outside the gene matches: 3. The CDR3 reads CASSSGLADTDTQYF. The DNA of the CDR3 is TGTGCCAGCAGCTCGGGACTAGCGGACACAGATACGCAGTATTTT.

The J gene is TRBJ2-1, the V gene TRBV5-1, with D perhaps TRBD2 (5 bases). Per the germline V gene, CDR1 is SGHRS and CDR2 is YFSETQ. The CDR3 runs to 15 residues. The V and J ends lost 1 base and 3 bases respectively, with 11 bases between them. The CDR3 DNA reads TGCGCCAGCAGCTTGCGGGGAGCTAACTACAATGAGCAGTTCTTC. Translation gives CASSLRGANYNEQFF.

The chain combines TRBV7-2 with TRBJ2-2, with a weak D call TRBD2 (5 bases). The germline V gene encodes CDR1 SGHTA and CDR2 FQGNSA. This CDR3 contains 14 residues. V was cut by 2 bases and J by 7 bases, with 11 bases left in between. The CDR3 region is CASSLIVEGGELFF. The CDR3 DNA follows: TGTGCCAGCAGCTTAATCGTCGAGGGCGGGGAGCTGTTTTTT.

The V call is TRBV21-1, the J call TRBJ2-7; the DNA was not compared with TRBD2, the D call given in the table. TRBV21-1 is shown as a pseudogene. The CDR3 contains 14 residues. CDR3 sequence: CASRRRESPYEQYV. CDR3 DNA: TGTGCCAGCAGACGCCGGGAGTCCCCCTACGAGCAGTACGTC.

V gene TRBV30 combines with J gene TRBJ2-2, with D maybe TRBD2 (6 bases). The germline V gene encodes CDR1 GTSNPN and CDR2 SVGIG (reference sequence). Between the trimmed V and J ends, which lost 0 bases and 4 bases, there was a span of 15 bases. The length of the CDR3 is 16 residues. In DNA form, the CDR3 reads TGTGCCTGGAGTGTAGGTTTAAGGGGACTCACCGGGGAGCTGTTTTTT. Its protein is CAWSVGLRGLTGELFF.

This chain links TRBV7-6 with TRBJ2-1, with D possibly being TRBD1 (6 bases). CDR1 is SGHVS and CDR2 is FNYEAQ in the germline V gene. The germline V and J ends were trimmed by 4 bases and 6 bases, with 16 bases remaining between them. The CDR3 extends over 15 amino acids. This chain's CDR3 is CASSSQGILSNEQFF. The CDR3 DNA reads TGTGCCAGCAGCTCGCAGGGGATCTTGAGCAATGAGCAGTTCTTC.

The CDR3 reads CASSYRREPPDTQYF. CDR3 DNA sequence: TGTGCCAGCAGTTACAGGCGGGAGCCACCAGATACGCAGTATTTT. The rearrangement links TRBV6-5 to TRBJ2-3; 7 bases align to TRBD2. The CDR3 has 15 amino acids. V shed 2 bases and J 4 bases; nucleotides not matched to a gene: 6. The germline V gene encodes CDR1 MNHEY and CDR2 SVGAGI.

This chain joins TRBV4-2 and TRBJ2-5, with 7 bases identical to TRBD1. Germline V lookup: CDR1 LGHNA, CDR2 YNFKEQ. The CDR3 loop spans 13 amino acids. Losses at the gene ends were 3 bases for V and 2 bases for J; bases not matched to a gene: 0. CDR3 region: CASSQDRQETQYF. In DNA form, the CDR3 reads TGTGCCAGCAGCCAGGACAGGCAAGAGACCCAGTACTTC.

The chain uses TRBV5-1 and TRBJ1-4, with 9 nucleotides matching TRBD1. With V trimmed by 5 bases and J by 7 bases, 3 bases remained unmatched. Germline lookup yields CDR1 SGHRS and CDR2 YFSETQ. There are 13 residues in the CDR3. The CDR3 DNA follows: TGCGCCAGCAGGGGACAGGGATTTGAAAAACTGTTTTTT. Translating gives CASRGQGFEKLFF.

The genes are TRBV6-2 or TRBV6-3 and TRBJ1-4; D gene unclear. CDR1 MNHEY and CDR2 SVGEGT come from the germline V gene. This CDR3 has 16 residues. V was pared by 5 bases and J by 8 bases, with 21 bases between. The CDR3 DNA reads TGTGCCAGCAGTATCCTGTCGGAGGGCCGCGAGGAAAAACTGTTTTTT. Its translation is CASSILSEGREEKLFF.

V gene TRBV19 combines with J gene TRBJ2-6; D is undetermined. This CDR3 is built from 17 residues. The germline gives CDR1 LNHDA, CDR2 SQIVND (reference sequence). Trimming pared 10 bases from V and 1 base from J, leaving 20 bases between. The CDR3, as DNA: TGTGCCACCACGCCGCTTCCCGATCCTTCTGGGGCCAACGTCCTGACTTTC. Its translation is CATTPLPDPSGANVLTF.

This chain connects TRBV9 to TRBJ1-5; D perhaps matches TRBD1 (6 bases). The CDR3 sequence is 15 residues long. The germline V and J ends were trimmed by 4 bases and 3 bases, with 14 bases remaining between them. Germline CDR1 reads SGDLS; CDR2 reads YYNGEE. The CDR3, as DNA: TGTGCCAGCAGCAACTCAGGGGCCCACAATCAGCCCCAGCATTTT. Residues: CASSNSGAHNQPQHF.

The chain uses TRBV11-3 and TRBJ2-1; tentative D call: TRBD1 (5 bases). The CDR3 is 15 amino acids. Germline loops: CDR1 SGHNT, CDR2 YENEEA. V lost 1 base to trimming and J lost 1 base, with 8 bases between them. CDR3 in DNA: TGTGCCAGCAGCTTAGGGGCAGGGTCCTACAATGAGCAGTTCTTC. Protein sequence: CASSLGAGSYNEQFF.

This clone has just a few counts. This sequence joins TRBV7-6 and TRBJ2-7; D might be TRBD1 (5 bases). Deletions cut 5 bases from V and 0 bases from J, with 17 bases between. This CDR3 comprises 16 residues. CDR1 is SGHVS and CDR2 is FNYEAQ in the germline V gene. CDR3 sequence (DNA): TGTGCCAGCAGCGTTAACCAGGTTGGGGCCTCCTACGAGCAGTACTTC. Amino acid sequence: CASSVNQVGASYEQYF.